The 3 T cell receptor beta chains given below trace back to one sample, sequenced in a study of blood T cells in healthy people across ages. The authors ran a second PCR of about 6 to 11 cycles using a sample-barcoded 5' primer and a J-beta primer mix. Each CDR3 protein gets one entry after TCRdb re-called the 5' RACE reads with MiXCR. The data hold about 930,000 distinct CDR3 sequences, with 25% to 35% observed a single time. The sample also formed part of further work on T cells of mothers and their children.

Specimen: blood. The receptor source for this set is a middle-aged woman in good health.

In the case of this clonotype: A much bigger clone sits one base away, suggesting this may be a read error. The rearrangement uses TRBV2 and TRBJ2-7; unclear D gene. This CDR3 region has 11 residues. Germline V gene data show CDR1 as SNHLY and CDR2 as FYNNEI. Trimming took off 1 base at V and 6 bases at J, with 4 bases between the two ends. CDR3 coding DNA: TGTGCCAGCAGTGAAGACTCCGAGCAGTACTTC. Its protein product is CASSEDSEQYF.

The chain links TRBV27 to TRBJ2-7; tentative D call: TRBD2 (6 bases). Germline-derived CDR1 and CDR2 are MNHEY and SMNVEV (reference sequence). V was trimmed by 6 bases and J by 3 bases, leaving 21 bases between them. This CDR3 has 16 residues. CDR3 in amino acids: CASSQLGGMTSYEQYF. The CDR3 bases are TGTGCCAGCAGCCAGCTTGGGGGGATGACTAGCTACGAGCAGTACTTC.

This clonotype was detected ten times or more. This rearrangement joins TRBV7-9 to TRBJ2-1, with D perhaps TRBD1 (6 bases). Germline-derived CDR1 and CDR2 are SEHNR and FQNEAQ (reference sequence). With 4 bases removed from V and 4 bases from J, the gap between germline ends came to 20 bases. The CDR3 is 17 residues long. This CDR3 is CASSSLKVRDTYNEQFF. The CDR3, as DNA: TGTGCCAGCAGCTCCTTAAAAGTCCGGGACACATACAATGAGCAGTTCTTC.